Listed below are T cell receptor beta chains from one sample, sequenced in a study of vaccination and CD4 T cells after COVID-19. TCRdb recomputed calls from the PCR reads with MiXCR, one row per CDR3 protein. The sample lists some 15,000 distinct CDR3 sequences; less than 70% were seen once. These receptors are not linked to any known antigen. The sequencing input was CD4+ T cells from blood, cultured in vitro. The receptors shown here come from a human donor who had recovered from COVID-19. CDR3s include the opening cysteine and the closing phenylalanine or tryptophan. A D gene is named only where the DNA matches it firmly. The listing skips clone size in some rows; elsewhere it reads once, few, many or a size class.

clone_size d_call j_call v_call cdr3_nt cdr3_aa
. . TRBJ1-5 TRBV19 TGTGCCAGTAGTATCATGGTGGACAATCAGCCCCAGCATTTT CASSIMVDNQPQHF
. TRBD1 TRBJ2-3 TRBV20-1 TGCAGTGCTTTGGGACAGGGGGCAGTCACAGATACGCAGTATTTT CSALGQGAVTDTQYF
. . TRBJ2-5 TRBV7-2 TGTGCCAGCACCACCGAGGGGGTGCAAGAGACCCAGTACTTC CASTTEGVQETQYF
few . TRBJ2-2 TRBV30 TGTGCCTGGAGTCTGCCGGCAGGGAACACCGGGGAGCTGTTTTTT CAWSLPAGNTGELFF
. TRBD1 TRBJ1-2 TRBV4-3 TGCGCCAGCAGCCAAGTTGGCGGACAGGGGCGGTATGGCTACACCTTC CASSQVGGQGRYGYTF
. . TRBJ1-2 TRBV21-1 TGTGCCAGCAGCTATCGCCAGATTTTTCCTGCAGTCTACGCCTTC CASSYRQIFPAVYAF
. . TRBJ1-5 TRBV19 TGTGCCAGTAAAGGGAGAGAGAATCGGCCCCAGCATTTT CASKGRENRPQHF
. . TRBJ2-7 TRBV6-1 TGTGCCAGCAGTGGTTACCGGACCTACGAGCAGTACTTC CASSGYRTYEQYF
few TRBD2 TRBJ2-1 TRBV20-1 TGCAGTGCTGACCATAGGACTAGCGGGTACCAGCAGTTCTTC CSADHRTSGYQQFF
. TRBD1 TRBJ2-6 TRBV18 TGTGCCAGCTCACCGAGAGGGACAGGGCGCTCTGGGGCCAACGTCCTGACTTTC CASSPRGTGRSGANVLTF
. . TRBJ2-2 TRBV24-1 TGTGCCACCAGTGATTTCTGGACAGCGAACACCGGGGAGCTGTTTTTT CATSDFWTANTGELFF
few . TRBJ2-1 TRBV12-3/TRBV12-4 TGTGCCAGCAGCCAGGGGGACTATAATGAGCAGTTCTTC CASSQGDYNEQFF
. . TRBJ2-5 TRBV20-1 TGCAGTGCTAGACTTACAGGGTCCGTAGAGACCCAGTACTTC CSARLTGSVETQYF
once TRBD1 TRBJ1-6 TRBV6-1 TGTGCCAGCAGCTCTACAGGGGGGAAATTTAATTCACCCCTCCACTTT CASSSTGGKFNSPLHF
. . TRBJ1-2 TRBV30 TGTGCCTGGAGTGTAGTAGAAACTAACTATGGCTACACCTTC CAWSVVETNYGYTF
. . TRBJ1-4 TRBV4-1 TGCGCCAGCAGCCTGAATTTGGGCGGAACAGGGCCCTATGAAAAACTGTTTTTT CASSLNLGGTGPYEKLFF
. . TRBJ1-6 TRBV7-9 TGTGCCAGCAGCTTAGCCTCACTTATAGGGCTTAATTCACCCCTCCACTTT CASSLASLIGLNSPLHF
. . TRBJ1-2 TRBV12-3/TRBV12-4 TGTGCCAGCAGCCGACTACGGGGGGATGGTCGCTATGGCTACACCTTC CASSRLRGDGRYGYTF
. . TRBJ2-1 TRBV11-2 TGTGCCAGCAGCTTAGGAGGAACGAGGTCCTACAATGAGCAGTTCTTC CASSLGGTRSYNEQFF
. TRBD2 TRBJ2-3 TRBV15 TGTGCCACCAGCAGAACCACCGGGACTAGCGTCCCAGATACGCAGTATTTT CATSRTTGTSVPDTQYF
. . TRBJ1-5 TRBV6-1 TGTGCCAGCGCCGAATACAGGGGCAATCAGCCCCAGCATTTT CASAEYRGNQPQHF
. TRBD1 TRBJ2-2 TRBV20-1 TGCAGTGCTAGGGGACAGGGGAGGTACACCGGGGAGCTGTTTTTT CSARGQGRYTGELFF
. TRBD1 TRBJ1-1 TRBV28 TGTGCCAGCAGTTCCGGGACAGTCACTGAAGCTTTCTTT CASSSGTVTEAFF
. TRBD2 TRBJ2-3 TRBV27 TGTGCCAGCAAACCTAGCGGGTGGCGAGATACGCAGTATTTT CASKPSGWRDTQYF
. TRBD2 TRBJ2-5 TRBV5-5 TGTGCCAGCACCCCTATCGGGAGGGACCCCTTGGACCGGACCCAGTACTTC CASTPIGRDPLDRTQYF
few . TRBJ2-3 TRBV6-1 TGTGCCAGCAGTGAAGGGGCAAATGATATAACAGATACGCAGTATTTT CASSEGANDITDTQYF
. TRBD1 TRBJ1-5 TRBV6-1 TGTGCCAGCAGTCGGGACAGGGAAAATCAGCCCCAGCATTTT CASSRDRENQPQHF
. . TRBJ2-7 TRBV5-1 TGCGCCAGCAGCCGGGACGGGCAGAACTCCTACGAGCAGTACTTC CASSRDGQNSYEQYF
. . TRBJ1-1 TRBV20-1 TGCAGTGCTAGCACAGGCCTGAACACTGAAGCTTTCTTT CSASTGLNTEAFF
. . TRBJ1-1 TRBV11-1 TGTGCCAGCAGCTTGCTCACAGGGGAAGCTTTCTTT CASSLLTGEAFF
. TRBD1 TRBJ1-4 TRBV28 TGTGCCAGCAAAGGGACAGGGAGGAGTGAAAAACTGTTTTTT CASKGTGRSEKLFF
. TRBD2 TRBJ2-1 TRBV24-1 TGTGCCACCAGTGAGCCTAGCGGGAGGGAAATAAATGAGCAGTTCTTC CATSEPSGREINEQFF
few TRBD2 TRBJ2-1 TRBV6-1 TGTGCCAGCAGTCAACCGGGACTAGGTGGCAATGAGCAGTTCTTC CASSQPGLGGNEQFF
. . TRBJ1-5 TRBV6-2/TRBV6-3 TGTGCCAGCAGTTACTCGGGATACCGCAATCAGCCCCAGCATTTT CASSYSGYRNQPQHF
. TRBD2 TRBJ2-5 TRBV20-1 TGCAGTGCTAGAGATATAGCGGGAGGCCAAAAGTACCAAGAGACCCAGTACTTC CSARDIAGGQKYQETQYF
. . TRBJ2-3 TRBV30 TGTGCCTGGAGTGTTTCAGGAGATACGCAGTATTTT CAWSVSGDTQYF
few . TRBJ1-6 TRBV11-2 TGTGCCAGCAGCTTAGATTTGGTTAATTCACCCCTCCACTTT CASSLDLVNSPLHF
. TRBD2 TRBJ2-6 TRBV5-1 TGCGCCAGCAGCACCGCTAGCGGGAGCTCTGGGGCCAACGTCCTGACTTTC CASSTASGSSGANVLTF
few TRBD2 TRBJ2-3 TRBV4-3 TGCGCCAGCAGCCAAGAGACTAGCGGGAGGCTCCTTAGCACAGATACGCAGTATTTT CASSQETSGRLLSTDTQYF
few . TRBJ2-2 TRBV20-1 TGCAGTGCGGGAGGTCAGGGGGGCGGGGAGCTGTTTTTT CSAGGQGGGELFF
once . TRBJ2-5 TRBV5-1 TGCGCCAGCAGCTTGGACGCTAAGGTGGAGACCCAGTACTTC CASSLDAKVETQYF
. . TRBJ1-2 TRBV6-5 TGTGCCAGCAGTTACTCGAACGCAGGGAACTATGGCTACACCTTC CASSYSNAGNYGYTF
. TRBD2 TRBJ2-1 TRBV28 TGTGCCACCATGTCCCCAGAAGGGACTAGCGGGAACAATGAGCAGTTCTTC CATMSPEGTSGNNEQFF